This record covers a single T cell receptor (beta chain). What it binds is unknown. The germline gives CDR1 SGHRS, CDR2 YFSETQ. Between the trimmed V and J ends, which lost 1 base and 1 base, there was a span of 8 bases. The CDR3 is 14 residues long. The data were obtained in a study of OX40 agonist ivuxolimab in advanced cancers. Turning to the study itself: Therapy given before enrollment (anti-PD-1, anti-PD-L1 or anti-CTLA-4) was allowed, and around 44% had some.

Findings and limits, study-wide: Normalized T-cell clonal expansion was also low in some nonresponders.

The protocol was immunoSEQ multiplex PCR, while the TCRdb copy is restricted to in-frame clones and leaves out a portion. The table lists 35,000 to 50,000 clones, roughly 86% of them singletons. This material consisted of CD4+ or CD8+ T cells sorted from blood, taken in a trial of the OX40 agonist ivuxolimab. The gene calls are TRBV5-1 and TRBJ1-1; D gene unclear. The clonotype originates from an adult with an advanced solid tumor such as melanoma, head and neck, liver or kidney cancer. The CDR3: CASSLTTANTEAFF. The CDR3 nucleotides read TGCGCCAGCAGCTTGACGACCGCGAACACTGAAGCTTTCTTT.